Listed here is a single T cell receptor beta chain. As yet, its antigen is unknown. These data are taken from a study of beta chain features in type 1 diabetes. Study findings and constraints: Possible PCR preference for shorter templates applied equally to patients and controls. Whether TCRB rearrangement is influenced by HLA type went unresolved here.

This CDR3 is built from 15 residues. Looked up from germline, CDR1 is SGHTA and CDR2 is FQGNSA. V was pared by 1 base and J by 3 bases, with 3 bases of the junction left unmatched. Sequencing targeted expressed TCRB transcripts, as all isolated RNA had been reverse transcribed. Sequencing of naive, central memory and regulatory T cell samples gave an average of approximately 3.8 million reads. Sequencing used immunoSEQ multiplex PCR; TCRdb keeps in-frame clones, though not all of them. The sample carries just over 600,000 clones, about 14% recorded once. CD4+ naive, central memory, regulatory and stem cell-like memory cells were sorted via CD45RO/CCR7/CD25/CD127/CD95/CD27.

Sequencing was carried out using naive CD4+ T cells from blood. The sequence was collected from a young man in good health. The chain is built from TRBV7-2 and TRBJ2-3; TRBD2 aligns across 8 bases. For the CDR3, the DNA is TGTGCCAGCAGCTTAGTTAGCGGGAAGACAGATACGCAGTATTTT. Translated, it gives CASSLVSGKTDTQYF.